One and the same sample provided the 23 T cell receptor beta chains below, sequenced in a study of shared clonotypes between healthy human individuals. CD45RO-negative CD8 cells positively selected for CCR7 made up the naive population, which excluded terminally differentiated effector memory CD45RA+ cells. Produced via immunoSEQ multiplex PCR; TCRdb's table is partial and in-frame only. The data hold a few million clones, with around 93% observed a single time. Source material: naive CD8+ T cells from PBMCs. The source is a man between 18 and 29 years old in good health. Some clones in this sample may be carry-over from other donors' samples.

This clone was recorded only once. The same CDR3 is also encoded by other DNA sequences in this sample. The chain uses TRBV28 and TRBJ2-7; TRBD1 aligns across 7 bases. The V gene end was trimmed by 7 bases and the J gene end by 4 bases; junction bases not matched to a gene: 1. The CDR3 is 11 amino acids. In germline, CDR1 is MDHEN, CDR2 SYDVKM. The CDR3 DNA is TGTGCCAGCATCAGGGGGTACGAGCAGTACTTC. This codes for CASIRGYEQYF.

This chain links TRBV11-2 with TRBJ2-1, with 8 positions matching TRBD2. The CDR3 length is 15 residues. The V and J ends lost 2 bases and 7 bases, in that order; junction bases with no gene match: 7. CDR1 and CDR2 (germline): SGHAT, FQNNGV. For the CDR3, the DNA is TGTGCCAGCAGCTTAATAGCGGGATATGGGAATGAGCAGTTCTTC. As protein: CASSLIAGYGNEQFF.

This clone was found once. The V gene is TRBV7-9, the J gene TRBJ2-1; the D gene is possibly TRBD2 (5 bases). Germline V gene sequence: CDR1 SEHNR, CDR2 FQNEAQ (reference sequence). The CDR3 has 17 residues. Trimming took 6 bases from V and 0 from J, leaving 18 bases between them. The CDR3 DNA sequence: TGTGCCAGCAGTTCACGTAGCGCAAACCCCTCCTACAATGAGCAGTTCTTC. Its translation: CASSSRSANPSYNEQFF.

The rearrangement joins TRBV27 to TRBJ2-7; TRBD1 agrees at 11 bases. The ends lost 5 bases at V and 2 bases at J; junction bases unmatched: 8. This CDR3 spans 16 amino acids. From germline, CDR1 is MNHEY and CDR2 SMNVEV (reference sequence). The CDR3 spells CASSPRAGQGAYEQYF. The CDR3 nucleotides are TGTGCCAGCAGTCCCCGGGCGGGACAGGGGGCCTACGAGCAGTACTTC.

The chain employs TRBV14 and TRBJ1-2; D gene ambiguous. V was cut by 1 base and J by 8 bases, with 20 bases left in between. CDR3 length: 16 residues. Germline CDR1 SGHDN, CDR2 FVKESK. The CDR3 loop is CASSQGLSGRIGGYTF. The CDR3 region has the DNA TGTGCCAGCAGCCAAGGTTTAAGCGGCAGGATCGGGGGCTACACCTTC.

CDR3 DNA: TGTGCCACCAGCAGGACGGGACTGTTTAGCACAGATACGCAGTATTTT. It encodes CATSRTGLFSTDTQYF. This chain uses TRBV15 with TRBJ2-3, with D perhaps TRBD2 (6 bases). V was shortened by 3 bases and J by 0 bases, with 13 bases between the two germline ends. In germline, CDR1 is LNHNV, CDR2 YYDKDF (reference sequence). CDR3 length equals 16 residues.

This clone was detected once. The chain employs TRBV4-2 and TRBJ2-3; D possibly matches TRBD1 or TRBD2 (5 bases each). Per the germline V gene, CDR1 is LGHNA and CDR2 is YNFKEQ. CDR3 length: 16 amino acids. Trimming removed 3 bases at V and 4 bases at J, with 17 bases between. The CDR3 loop is CASSQGTNPAADTQYF. The CDR3, as DNA: TGTGCCAGCAGCCAGGGGACGAACCCCGCGGCAGATACGCAGTATTTT.

The chain is built from TRBV7-9 and TRBJ2-7, with D possibly matching TRBD1 (6 bases). Trimming cost V 3 bases and J 2 bases, with 14 bases left between them. This CDR3 has 15 amino acids. In germline, CDR1 is SEHNR, CDR2 FQNEAQ (reference sequence). In DNA, the CDR3 is TGTGCCAGCAGCTTCCCCCCAACAGGGACCTACGAGCAGTACTTC. Protein: CASSFPPTGTYEQYF.

Points on this clone: The same CDR3 can be traced to other DNA sequences in this sample. The chain has TRBV27 and TRBJ1-3; tentative D call: TRBD1 (5 bases). Germline V gives CDR1 MNHEY, CDR2 SMNVEV (reference sequence). Trimming took off 6 bases at V and 0 bases at J, with 12 bases between the two ends. The CDR3 has 15 amino acids. The CDR3 DNA reads as TGTGCCAGCAGCCCCACAGGAAACTCTGGAAACACCATATATTTT. Its protein product is CASSPTGNSGNTIYF.

On this clone: Other DNA variants within this sample encode the same CDR3. The chain uses TRBV6-5 and TRBJ2-7; the D gene is possibly TRBD1 (5 bases). Trimming removed 0 bases at V and 2 bases at J, with 8 bases between. The CDR3 length is 14 residues. From germline, CDR1 is MNHEY and CDR2 SVGAGI. CDR3 in amino acids: CASSYSVRAYEQYF. The CDR3 bases are TGTGCCAGCAGTTACTCCGTCAGGGCCTACGAGCAGTACTTC.

This chain connects TRBV7-9 to TRBJ2-7, with D tentatively TRBD1 (5 bases). The CDR3 is 14 amino acids. V shed 1 base and J shed 4 bases, with 11 bases lying between them. The germline CDR1 and CDR2 sequences are SEHNR and FQNEAQ (reference sequence). CDR3 nucleotides: TGTGCCAGCAGCTTAGGACAGTCCATTTACGAGCAGTACTTC. Translating it yields CASSLGQSIYEQYF.

As for this clone: Other DNA variants within this sample encode the same CDR3. The rearrangement joins TRBV27 to TRBJ2-7; TRBD1 matches 11 bases. In germline, CDR1 is MNHEY, CDR2 SMNVEV (reference sequence). The CDR3 covers 15 residues. The V and J ends lost 3 bases and 4 bases, in that order; junction bases with no gene match: 5. CDR3 loop: CASSFGTGGPYEQYF. The CDR3 DNA sequence: TGTGCCAGCAGTTTCGGGACAGGGGGTCCATACGAGCAGTACTTC.

The CDR3 here is CASSPQTGLNTEAFF. The DNA of the CDR3 is TGTGCCAGCAGCCCCCAGACCGGATTGAACACTGAAGCTTTCTTT. V usage is TRBV11-1 and J usage is TRBJ1-1; D unclear. With 5 bases removed from V and 0 bases from J, the gap between germline ends came to 13 bases. CDR3 size: 15 residues. Germline-derived CDR1 and CDR2 are SGHAT and FQDESV (reference sequence).

A note on this clone: One end of the junction is discordant with germline, which a read error may explain. The chain couples TRBV7-9 to TRBJ1-2; D not resolved. The CDR3 loop spans 10 amino acids. Germline-derived CDR1 and CDR2 are SEHNR and FQNEAQ (reference sequence). In nucleotides, the CDR3 is TGTGCCAGCAGCTTAGCGCTGGCGTCCTTC. Translation: CASSLALASF. The entire variable domain, with the rest obtained from reference TRBV7-9 and TRBJ1-2, is as follows: DTGVSQNPRHKITKRGQNVTFRCDPISEHNRLYWYRQTLGQGPEFLTYFQNEAQLEKSRLLSDRFSAERPKGSFSTLEIQRTEQGDSAMYLCASSLALASFGSGTRLTVV.

The rearrangement joins TRBV19 to TRBJ1-5; 9 bases are shared with TRBD1. Trimming took 6 bases from V and 5 from J; bases not matched to a gene: 5. CDR1 and CDR2 from the germline V gene are LNHDA and SQIVND (reference sequence). The CDR3 covers 14 residues. The chain's CDR3 is CASSPGQGYQPQHF. The CDR3 DNA reads as TGTGCCAGTAGCCCGGGACAGGGTTATCAGCCCCAGCATTTT.

This chain uses TRBV7-8 with TRBJ2-7; TRBD2 matches at 8 bases. The CDR3 has 14 amino acids. Germline assignment: CDR1 SGHVS and CDR2 FQNEAQ. V shed 5 bases and J 0 bases; nucleotides not matched to a gene: 3. CDR3 region: CASSNSGNSYEQYF. The CDR3 DNA reads as TGTGCCAGCAGCAATAGCGGGAACTCCTACGAGCAGTACTTC. Filled out from reference TRBV7-8 and TRBJ2-7, the complete variable domain reads GAGVSQSPRYKVAKRGQDVALRCDPISGHVSLFWYQQALGQGPEFLTYFQNEAQLDKSGLPSDRFFAERPEGSVSTLKIQRTQQEDSAVYLCASSNSGNSYEQYFGPGTRLTVT.

The chain recombines TRBV28 with TRBJ1-2, with D possibly matching TRBD1 (6 bases). Germline V gives CDR1 MDHEN, CDR2 SYDVKM. V was cut by 2 bases and J by 7 bases, with 17 bases left in between. This CDR3 comprises 15 residues. CDR3 bases: TGTGCCAGCAGTTTAAATCCACAGGGTACCCGTGGCTACACCTTC. Encoded protein: CASSLNPQGTRGYTF.

This clone has more than one count but fewer than ten. The chain employs TRBV5-1 and TRBJ1-1; TRBD1 matches at 7 bases. Trimming took 4 bases from V and 0 from J; bases not matched to a gene: 15. CDR1 and CDR2 from the germline V gene are SGHRS and YFSETQ. There are 18 residues in the CDR3. CDR3 nucleotide sequence: TGCGCCAGCAGCACGTACAATCGTATCGGGACAGTGAACACTGAAGCTTTCTTT. It is translated as CASSTYNRIGTVNTEAFF. The whole variable domain, filled in from reference TRBV5-1 and TRBJ1-1, reads KAGVTQTPRYLIKTRGQQVTLSCSPISGHRSVSWYQQTPGQGLQFLFEYFSETQRNKGNFPGRFSGRQFSNSRSEMNVSTLELGDSALYLCASSTYNRIGTVNTEAFFGQGTRLTVV.

CDR3 sequence (DNA): TGTGCCAGCAGCTTAGGCTCAGGGGGCGAGCAGTACTTC. As protein: CASSLGSGGEQYF. V and J are TRBV7-9 and TRBJ2-7, with 7 bases fitting TRBD1. V dropped 1 base and J dropped 6; count of bases not matched to a gene: 3. Germline V gives CDR1 SEHNR, CDR2 FQNEAQ (reference sequence). The CDR3 is 13 residues long.

The chain has TRBV27 and TRBJ1-2; 9 bases fit TRBD1. CDR1 MNHEY and CDR2 SMNVEV come from the germline V gene (reference sequence). Trimming took 2 bases from V and 0 from J; bases not matched to a gene: 13. The CDR3 loop spans 19 amino acids. CDR3 sequence (DNA): TGTGCCAGCAGTTTAAGTATCATCGGGACAGGGAGGTCTAACTATGGCTACACCTTC. Its protein is CASSLSIIGTGRSNYGYTF.

This chain joins TRBV6-5 and TRBJ1-4; D remains ambiguous. Germline-derived CDR1 and CDR2 are MNHEY and SVGAGI. There are 12 residues in the CDR3. The ends were cut back, 9 bases at V and 10 bases at J, with 15 bases in the middle. Here the CDR3 reads CASQSGFGKLFF. DNA for the CDR3: TGTGCCAGTCAAAGCGGATTCGGAAAACTGTTTTTT.

This clone has a handful of counts. CDR3 sequence reads: CAWSAYLDRAPEAFF. The CDR3 DNA follows: TGTGCCTGGAGTGCCTACCTGGACAGAGCCCCTGAAGCTTTCTTT. The rearrangement joins TRBV30 to TRBJ1-1, with D perhaps matching TRBD1 (6 bases). The CDR3 is 15 residues long. Germline assignment: CDR1 GTSNPN and CDR2 SVGIG (reference sequence). Deletions cut 1 base from V and 6 bases from J, with 18 bases between.

This sequence joins TRBV14 and TRBJ2-1; no clear D gene. Trimming removed 1 base from V and 5 bases from J, with 6 bases in between. Per germline, CDR1 SGHDN and CDR2 FVKESK. The CDR3 runs to 13 residues. CDR3 amino acids: CASSQAPHNEQFF. CDR3 DNA sequence: TGTGCCAGCAGCCAAGCCCCCCACAATGAGCAGTTCTTC.